A single sample is the source of the 20 T cell receptor beta chains below, sequenced in a study of cytomegalovirus exposure and HLA in healthy donors. The primer mix had 60 Vbeta and 13 Jbeta primers. Assay used: immunoSEQ multiplex PCR; TCRdb lists only in-frame clones, some missing. The table shows about 190,000 clones, with approximately 84% occurring only once. The sequencing input was PBMCs. These receptors were collected from a boy aged 10-17 years in good health and CMV-seronegative.

The gene calls are TRBV29-1 and TRBJ2-3, with D perhaps matching TRBD2 (6 bases). The CDR3 has 14 residues. In germline, CDR1 is SQVTM, CDR2 ANQGSEA. Trimming shortened V by 5 bases and J by 0 bases, and 12 bases separated the two germline ends. As DNA, the CDR3 is TGCAGCGTTACCCAGCGGGCTAGCACAGATACGCAGTATTTT. Encoded protein: CSVTQRASTDTQYF.

This clone was recorded a few times. This chain joins TRBV10-3 and TRBJ2-6, with 10 positions matching TRBD2. This CDR3 spans 17 amino acids. Trimming took 0 bases from V and 3 from J; bases not matched to a gene: 2. Germline V gene lookup returns CDR1 ENHRY and CDR2 SYGVKD. CDR3: CAISESSSGGGANVLTF. In DNA form, the CDR3 reads TGTGCCATCAGTGAGTCGTCTAGCGGGGGTGGGGCCAACGTCCTGACTTTC.

CDR3 nucleotides: TGTGCCAGCAGGAAAGGGGGAGACCTCCAGCCCCAGCATTTT. Its translation: CASRKGGDLQPQHF. The chain has TRBV2 and TRBJ1-5; D may be TRBD1 (6 bases). Trimming removed 6 bases at V and 7 bases at J, with 16 bases between. The CDR3 length is 14 residues. Per the germline V gene, CDR1 is SNHLY and CDR2 is FYNNEI.

This chain connects TRBV6-1 to TRBJ1-5; 8 bases agree with TRBD1. V gave up 4 bases and J gave up 6 bases; unmatched junction bases: 5. CDR1 is MNHNS, CDR2 SASEGT, per germline. The CDR3 covers 14 residues. The CDR3 DNA reads as TGTGCCAGCAGTGGGACAGGGTATGCTCAGCCCCAGCATTTT. Translating gives CASSGTGYAQPQHF.

The chain carries TRBV6-5 and TRBJ2-7; D is undetermined. The ends were cut back, 2 bases at V and 3 bases at J, with 8 bases in the middle. The germline V gene encodes CDR1 MNHEY and CDR2 SVGAGI. This CDR3 is built from 13 residues. The chain's CDR3 is CASSYRTRYEQYF. CDR3 DNA: TGTGCCAGCAGTTACCGTACTCGCTACGAGCAGTACTTC.

CDR3 amino acids: CASSAGGGRSTDTQYF. As DNA, the CDR3 is TGTGCCAGCAGCGCCGGCGGGGGGCGAAGCACAGATACGCAGTATTTT. The V call is TRBV9, the J call TRBJ2-3, with 8 bases that match TRBD2. V shed 3 bases, J shed 0 bases, and the junction held 6 bases outside the gene matches. The CDR3 runs 16 residues. Germline loops: CDR1 SGDLS, CDR2 YYNGEE.

The rearrangement links TRBV7-9 to TRBJ1-2, with D unresolved. From germline, CDR1 is SEHNR and CDR2 FQNEAQ (reference sequence). The CDR3 sequence is 13 residues long. V was shortened by 3 bases and J by 2 bases, with 7 bases between the two germline ends. CDR3 residues: CASSFRLNYGYTF. As DNA, the CDR3 is TGTGCCAGCAGCTTTCGCCTAAACTATGGCTACACCTTC.

The V call is TRBV13, the J call TRBJ2-7; TRBD2 might be the D (6 bases). This CDR3 is built from 13 residues. The germline CDR1 and CDR2 sequences are PRHDT and FYEKMQ (reference sequence). V dropped 6 bases and J dropped 4 bases, with 13 bases sitting between them. CDR3 amino acids: CASSRGTGYEQYF. DNA for the CDR3: TGTGCCAGCAGTCGCGGGACGGGTTACGAGCAGTACTTC. The full variable domain, in which reference TRBV13 and TRBJ2-7 provide the parts outside the CDR3, is AAGVIQSPRHLIKEKRETATLKCYPIPRHDTVYWYQQGPGQDPQFLISFYEKMQSDKGSIPDRFSAQQFSDYHSELNMSSLELGDSALYFCASSRGTGYEQYFGPGTRLTVT.

J is TRBJ1-1 and V is TRBV6-5; D is undetermined. Germline loops: CDR1 MNHEY, CDR2 SVGAGI. V was trimmed by 4 bases and J by 10 bases, leaving 19 bases between them. This CDR3 has 14 residues. CDR3 residues: CASSSSPGQAGAFF. In DNA, the CDR3 is TGTGCCAGCAGTTCCTCTCCTGGTCAAGCGGGAGCTTTCTTT.

Here the CDR3 DNA reads TGTGCCAGCAAATGGGGAGAGGCCCAAGAGACCCAGTACTTC. This translates into CASKWGEAQETQYF. The genes are TRBV7-9 and TRBJ2-5; D possibly corresponds to TRBD2 (5 bases). The germline gives CDR1 SEHNR, CDR2 FQNEAQ (reference sequence). Trimming pared 7 bases from V and 1 base from J, leaving 13 bases between. This CDR3 region has 14 residues. The full variable domain, in which reference TRBV7-9 and TRBJ2-5 provide the parts outside the CDR3, is DTGVSQNPRHKITKRGQNVTFRCDPISEHNRLYWYRQTLGQGPEFLTYFQNEAQLEKSRLLSDRFSAERPKGSFSTLEIQRTEQGDSAMYLCASKWGEAQETQYFGPGTRLLVL.

The chain combines TRBV5-4 with TRBJ2-6; D is perhaps TRBD2 (7 bases). This CDR3 region has 15 residues. Deletions cut 4 bases from V and 2 bases from J, with 10 bases between. The germline V gene has CDR1 SGHNT and CDR2 YYREEE (reference sequence). The CDR3 DNA reads as TGTGCCAGCAGCCTCGGGGGGCCTGGGGCCAACGTCCTGACTTTC. It specifies CASSLGGPGANVLTF.

The chain has TRBV7-9 and TRBJ2-3; a weak D match, TRBD1 (5 bases). This CDR3 has 18 amino acids. Germline V gene lookup returns CDR1 SEHNR and CDR2 FQNEAQ (reference sequence). Trimming removed 5 bases from V and 1 base from J, with 22 bases in between. The CDR3 spells CASSQRGFRSEGTDTQYF. The CDR3 coding sequence is TGTGCCAGCAGCCAAAGGGGTTTTCGCAGCGAAGGCACAGATACGCAGTATTTT.

J is TRBJ2-7 and V is TRBV27, with 7 bases identical to TRBD1. Trimming removed 6 bases from V and 6 bases from J; junction bases left unmatched: 2. CDR3 length: 11 amino acids. Germline CDR1 is MNHEY and CDR2 is SMNVEV (reference sequence). As DNA, the CDR3 is TGTGCCAGCAGAGCAGGGGGCGAGCAGTACTTC. Its protein product is CASRAGGEQYF.

This clone has a single count. This chain uses TRBV28 with TRBJ1-2; D ambiguous. Germline V lookup: CDR1 MDHEN, CDR2 SYDVKM. The V end was cut by 6 bases, the J end by 4 bases, with 18 bases between. The CDR3 totals 15 residues. CDR3 DNA: TGTGCCAGCAGGAAGGAGCTGGCGAACGTCTATGGCTACACCTTC. This sequence encodes CASRKELANVYGYTF.

Written as DNA, the CDR3 is TGTGCCAGCAGACGACAGGTCGCTGGGGCCAACGTCCTGACTTTC. Protein: CASRRQVAGANVLTF. The V call is TRBV7-2, the J call TRBJ2-6; tentatively, D is TRBD1 (6 bases). Germline CDR1 SGHTA, CDR2 FQGNSA. This CDR3 has 15 residues. V dropped 6 bases and J dropped 2 bases, with 11 bases sitting between them. The entire variable domain, with the rest obtained from reference TRBV7-2 and TRBJ2-6, is as follows: GAGVSQSPSNKVTEKGKDVELRCDPISGHTALYWYRQSLGQGLEFLIYFQGNSAPDKSGLPSDRFSAERTGGSVSTLTIQRTQQEDSAVYLCASRRQVAGANVLTFGAGSRLTVL.

Worth noting for this clone: One end of the junction is discordant with germline, which a read error may explain. The chain couples TRBV5-1 to TRBJ2-3, with 8 bases matching TRBD1. The CDR3 covers 15 residues. Germline assignment: CDR1 SGHRS and CDR2 YFSETQ. CDR3: CASSLGQGNTNTQYF. The CDR3 nucleotides read TGCGCCAGCAGCTTGGGACAGGGGAACACAAATACGCAGTATTTT. The variable domain in full, with the rest retrieved from reference TRBV5-1 and TRBJ2-3, is KAGVTQTPRYLIKTRGQQVTLSCSPISGHRSVSWYQQTPGQGLQFLFEYFSETQRNKGNFPGRFSGRQFSNSRSEMNVSTLELGDSALYLCASSLGQGNTNTQYFGPGTRLTVL.

This chain uses TRBV7-6 with TRBJ1-1; D possibly corresponds to TRBD1 (5 bases). Germline V CDR1 and CDR2: SGHVS, FNYEAQ. The CDR3 length is 13 residues. The V end was cut by 9 bases, the J end by 0 bases, with 11 bases between. CDR3 sequence: CASLAGMNTEAFF. DNA of the CDR3: TGTGCCAGTCTGGCAGGGATGAACACTGAAGCTTTCTTT.

This clone was detected a few times. V usage is TRBV7-6 and J usage is TRBJ1-1; D perhaps matches TRBD1 (5 bases). The germline CDR1 and CDR2 sequences are SGHVS and FNYEAQ. V was shortened by 5 bases and J by 4 bases, with 26 bases between the two germline ends. This CDR3 contains 18 residues. In DNA form, the CDR3 reads TGTGCCAGCAGCAACCCTTATTTTGACAGCATTAAACGCACTGAAGCTTTCTTT. Residues: CASSNPYFDSIKRTEAFF.

About this clone: The junction does not match germline at one end; this may be a read error. For the CDR3, the DNA is TGTGCCGGAAGCGACAGGGGCACTAACCAAAATCGGCCCCAGCATTTT. Protein: CAGSDRGTNQNRPQHF. The gene calls are TRBV30 and TRBJ1-5, with 8 bases fitting TRBD1. The CDR3 has 16 amino acids. Germline V gene data show CDR1 as GTSNPN and CDR2 as SVGIG (reference sequence). Complete variable domain (other parts from reference TRBV30 and TRBJ1-5): SQTIHQWPATLVQPVGSPLSLECTVEGTSNPNLYWYRQAAGRGLQLLFYSVGIGQISSEVPQNLSASRPQDRQFILSSKKLLLSDSGFYLCAGSDRGTNQNRPQHFGDGTRLSIL.

The chain joins TRBV7-2 to TRBJ2-1; tentatively, D is TRBD2 (5 bases). Trimming shortened V by 5 bases and J by 7 bases, and 12 bases separated the two germline ends. CDR3 length equals 13 residues. CDR1 is SGHTA, CDR2 FQGNSA, per germline. The CDR3 coding sequence is TGTGCCAGCAGCCCCGGGGAGAGGAATGAGCAGTTCTTC. It translates to CASSPGERNEQFF.